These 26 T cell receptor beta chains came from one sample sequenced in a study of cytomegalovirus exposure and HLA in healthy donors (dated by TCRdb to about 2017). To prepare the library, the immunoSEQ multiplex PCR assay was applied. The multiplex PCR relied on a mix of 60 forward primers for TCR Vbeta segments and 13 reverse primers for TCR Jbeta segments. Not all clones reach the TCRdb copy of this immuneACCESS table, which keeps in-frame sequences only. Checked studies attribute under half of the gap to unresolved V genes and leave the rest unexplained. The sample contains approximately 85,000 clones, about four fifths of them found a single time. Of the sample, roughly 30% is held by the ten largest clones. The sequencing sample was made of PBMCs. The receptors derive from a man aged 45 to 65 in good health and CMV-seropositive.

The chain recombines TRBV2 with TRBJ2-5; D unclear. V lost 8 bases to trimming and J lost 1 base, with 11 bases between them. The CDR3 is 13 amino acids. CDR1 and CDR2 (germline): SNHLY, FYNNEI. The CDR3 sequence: CASLRVRQETQYF. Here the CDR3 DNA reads TGTGCCAGCCTCCGAGTCCGCCAAGAGACCCAGTACTTC.

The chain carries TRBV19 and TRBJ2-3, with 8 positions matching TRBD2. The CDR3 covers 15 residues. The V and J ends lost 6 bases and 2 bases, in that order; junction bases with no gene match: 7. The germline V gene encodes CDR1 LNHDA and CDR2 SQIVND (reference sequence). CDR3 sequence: CASRYSGGATDTQYF. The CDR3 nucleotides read TGTGCCAGTAGATACTCGGGAGGGGCCACAGATACGCAGTATTTT. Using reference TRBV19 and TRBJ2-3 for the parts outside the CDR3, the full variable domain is DGGITQSPKYLFRKEGQNVTLSCEQNLNHDAMYWYRQDPGQGLRLIYYSQIVNDFQKGDIAEGYSVSREKKESFPLTVTSAQKNPTAFYLCASRYSGGATDTQYFGPGTRLTVL.

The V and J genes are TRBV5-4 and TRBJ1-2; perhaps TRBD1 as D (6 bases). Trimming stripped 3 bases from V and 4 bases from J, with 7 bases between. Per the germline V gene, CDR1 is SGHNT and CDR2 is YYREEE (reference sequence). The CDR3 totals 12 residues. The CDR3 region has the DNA TGTGCCAGCAGCTCGGACAGCTATGGCTACACCTTC. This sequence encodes CASSSDSYGYTF.

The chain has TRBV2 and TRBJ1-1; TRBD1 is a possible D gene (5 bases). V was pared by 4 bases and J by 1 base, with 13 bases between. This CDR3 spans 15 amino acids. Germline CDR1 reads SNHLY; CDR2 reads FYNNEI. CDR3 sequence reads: CASSGDGQGNTEAFF. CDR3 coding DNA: TGTGCCAGCAGTGGCGACGGCCAGGGGAACACTGAAGCTTTCTTT.

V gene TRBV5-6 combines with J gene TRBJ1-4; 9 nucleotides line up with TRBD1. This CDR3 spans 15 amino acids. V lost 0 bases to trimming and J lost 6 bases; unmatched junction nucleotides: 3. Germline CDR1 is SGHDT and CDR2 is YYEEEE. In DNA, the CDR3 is TGTGCCAGCAGCTTGGCGGGACAGGGTGATGAAAAACTGTTTTTT. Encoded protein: CASSLAGQGDEKLFF.

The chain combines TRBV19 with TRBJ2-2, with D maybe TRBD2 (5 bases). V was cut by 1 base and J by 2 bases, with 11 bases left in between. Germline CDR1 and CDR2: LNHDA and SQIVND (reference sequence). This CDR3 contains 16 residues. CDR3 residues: CASSIVDYINTGELFF. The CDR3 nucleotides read TGTGCCAGTAGTATAGTAGACTACATTAACACCGGGGAGCTGTTTTTT.

The CDR3 sequence: CARVAGSNTGELFF. CDR3 coding DNA: TGTGCCAGGGTAGCGGGTTCGAACACCGGGGAGCTGTTTTTT. This chain connects TRBV7-9 to TRBJ2-2, with 7 bases matching TRBD2. V shed 9 bases and J 0 bases; nucleotides not matched to a gene: 4. CDR1 SEHNR and CDR2 FQNEAQ come from the germline V gene (reference sequence). The CDR3 is made up of 14 amino acids.

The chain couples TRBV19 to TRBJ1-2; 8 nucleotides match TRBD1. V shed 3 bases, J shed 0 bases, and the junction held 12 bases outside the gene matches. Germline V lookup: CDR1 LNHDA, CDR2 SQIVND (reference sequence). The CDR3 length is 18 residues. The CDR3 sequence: CASSITQGAWRANYGYTF. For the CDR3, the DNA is TGTGCCAGTAGTATTACCCAGGGGGCGTGGAGAGCTAACTATGGCTACACCTTC.

Here the CDR3 reads CASSLARAEAFF. CDR3 DNA sequence: TGTGCCAGCAGCTTGGCCAGGGCTGAAGCTTTCTTT. The V and J genes are TRBV5-8 and TRBJ1-1, with D possibly matching TRBD1 (5 bases). Per the germline V gene, CDR1 is SGHTS and CDR2 is YDEGEE. Trimming shortened V by 0 bases and J by 6 bases, and 6 bases separated the two germline ends. The CDR3 covers 12 residues.

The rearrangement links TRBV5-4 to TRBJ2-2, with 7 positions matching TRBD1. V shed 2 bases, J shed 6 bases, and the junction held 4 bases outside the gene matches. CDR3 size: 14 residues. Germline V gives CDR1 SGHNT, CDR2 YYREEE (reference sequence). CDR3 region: CASSLSGGPGELFF. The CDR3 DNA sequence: TGTGCCAGCAGCTTATCAGGGGGACCCGGGGAGCTGTTTTTT.

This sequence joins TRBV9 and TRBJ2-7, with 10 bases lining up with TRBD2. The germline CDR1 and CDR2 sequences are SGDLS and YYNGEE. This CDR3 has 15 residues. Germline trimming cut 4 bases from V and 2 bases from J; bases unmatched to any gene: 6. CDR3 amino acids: CASSPLAGDTYEQYF. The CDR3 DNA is TGTGCCAGCAGCCCCCTAGCGGGGGATACCTACGAGCAGTACTTC.

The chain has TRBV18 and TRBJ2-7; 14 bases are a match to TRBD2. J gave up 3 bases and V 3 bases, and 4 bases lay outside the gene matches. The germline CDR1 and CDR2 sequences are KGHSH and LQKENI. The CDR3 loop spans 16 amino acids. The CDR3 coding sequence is TGTGCCAGCTCACCTCCGGGACTAGCGGGAGTCTACGAGCAGTACTTC. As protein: CASSPPGLAGVYEQYF.

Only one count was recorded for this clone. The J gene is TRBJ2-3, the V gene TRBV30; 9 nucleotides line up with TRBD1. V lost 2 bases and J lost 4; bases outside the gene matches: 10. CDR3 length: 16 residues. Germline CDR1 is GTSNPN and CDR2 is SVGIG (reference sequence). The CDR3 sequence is CAWSPGTGLVSDTQYF. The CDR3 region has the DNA TGTGCCTGGAGTCCCGGGACAGGGCTGGTTTCAGATACGCAGTATTTT.

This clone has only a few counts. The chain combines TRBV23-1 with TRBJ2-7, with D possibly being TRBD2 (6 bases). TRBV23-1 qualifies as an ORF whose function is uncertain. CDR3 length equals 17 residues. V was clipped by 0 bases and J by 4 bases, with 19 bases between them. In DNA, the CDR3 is TGCGCCAGCAGTCAATCCAACCGCGGGAACACCCGATACGAGCAGTACTTC. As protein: CASSQSNRGNTRYEQYF.

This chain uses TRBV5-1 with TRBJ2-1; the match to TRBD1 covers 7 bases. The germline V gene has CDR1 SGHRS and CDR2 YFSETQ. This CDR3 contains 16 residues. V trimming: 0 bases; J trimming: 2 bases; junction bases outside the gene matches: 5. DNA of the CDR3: TGCGCCAGCAGCTTGGCCATAGGGACAGCCTACAATGAGCAGTTCTTC. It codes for CASSLAIGTAYNEQFF.

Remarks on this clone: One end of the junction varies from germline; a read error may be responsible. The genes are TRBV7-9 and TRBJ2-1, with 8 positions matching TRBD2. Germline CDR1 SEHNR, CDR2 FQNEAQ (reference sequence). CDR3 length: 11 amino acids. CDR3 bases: TGTTCCAGCAGCACATTGGGACTAGTCTTCTTC. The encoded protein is CSSSTLGLVFF.

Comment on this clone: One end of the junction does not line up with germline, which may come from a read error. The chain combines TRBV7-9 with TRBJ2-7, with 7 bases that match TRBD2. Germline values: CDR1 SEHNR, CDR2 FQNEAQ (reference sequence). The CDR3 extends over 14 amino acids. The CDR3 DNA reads TGTTCCAGCAGCTCCCATCAGCGGGATGCCGAGCAGTACTTC. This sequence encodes CSSSSHQRDAEQYF.

The CDR3 here is CASSKTSGHNNEQFF. For the CDR3, the DNA is TGTGCCAGCAGCAAGACTAGCGGCCATAACAATGAGCAGTTCTTC. The rearrangement uses TRBV2 and TRBJ2-1; 9 bases fit TRBD2. Germline V lookup: CDR1 SNHLY, CDR2 FYNNEI. The V and J ends lost 6 bases and 5 bases, in that order; junction bases with no gene match: 8. This CDR3 contains 15 residues.

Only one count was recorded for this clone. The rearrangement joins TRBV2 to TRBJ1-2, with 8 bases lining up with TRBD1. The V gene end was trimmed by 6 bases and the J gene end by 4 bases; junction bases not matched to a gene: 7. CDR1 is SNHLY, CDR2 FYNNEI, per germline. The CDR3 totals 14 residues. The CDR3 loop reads CASRYRTGTYGYTF. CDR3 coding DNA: TGTGCCAGCAGGTACCGGACAGGGACCTATGGCTACACCTTC.

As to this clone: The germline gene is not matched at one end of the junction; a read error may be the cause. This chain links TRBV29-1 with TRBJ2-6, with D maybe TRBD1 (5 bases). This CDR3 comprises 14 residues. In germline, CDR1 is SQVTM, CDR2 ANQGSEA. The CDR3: CSVPRDPGANGLTF. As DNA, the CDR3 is TGCAGCGTTCCCCGAGACCCTGGGGCCAACGGCCTGACTTTC.

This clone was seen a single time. In DNA, the CDR3 is TGCGCCAGCAGCCAAGGACTAGCGGGAGGGAATGAGCAGTTCTTC. It encodes CASSQGLAGGNEQFF. The J gene is TRBJ2-1, the V gene TRBV4-1, with 14 bases aligning to TRBD2. This CDR3 is 15 amino acids long. Germline lookup yields CDR1 MGHRA and CDR2 YSYEKL. With 1 base clipped from V and 7 bases from J, the junction kept 0 bases outside the gene matches.

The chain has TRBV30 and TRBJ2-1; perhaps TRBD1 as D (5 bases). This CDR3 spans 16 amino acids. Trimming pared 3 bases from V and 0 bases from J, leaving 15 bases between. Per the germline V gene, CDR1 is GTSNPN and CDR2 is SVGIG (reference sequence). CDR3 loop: CAWSLRQSSSYNEQFF. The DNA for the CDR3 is TGTGCCTGGAGCCTCAGACAGTCCAGCTCCTACAATGAGCAGTTCTTC.

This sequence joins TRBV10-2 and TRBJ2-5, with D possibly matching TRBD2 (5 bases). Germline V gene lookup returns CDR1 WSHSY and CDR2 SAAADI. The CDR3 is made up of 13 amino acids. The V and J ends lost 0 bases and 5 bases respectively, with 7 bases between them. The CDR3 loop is CASSESRGETQYF. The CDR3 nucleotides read TGCGCCAGCAGTGAGTCGCGAGGGGAGACCCAGTACTTC.

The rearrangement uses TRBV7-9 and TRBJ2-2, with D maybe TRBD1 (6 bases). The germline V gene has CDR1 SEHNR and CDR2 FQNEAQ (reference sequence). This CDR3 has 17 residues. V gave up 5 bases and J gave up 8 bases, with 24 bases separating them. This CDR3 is CASSPNRVLDFQGELFF. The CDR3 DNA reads TGTGCCAGCAGCCCTAACAGGGTTCTTGATTTTCAGGGGGAGCTGTTTTTT. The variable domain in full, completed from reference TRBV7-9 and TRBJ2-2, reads DTGVSQNPRHKITKRGQNVTFRCDPISEHNRLYWYRQTLGQGPEFLTYFQNEAQLEKSRLLSDRFSAERPKGSFSTLEIQRTEQGDSAMYLCASSPNRVLDFQGELFFGEGSRLTVL.

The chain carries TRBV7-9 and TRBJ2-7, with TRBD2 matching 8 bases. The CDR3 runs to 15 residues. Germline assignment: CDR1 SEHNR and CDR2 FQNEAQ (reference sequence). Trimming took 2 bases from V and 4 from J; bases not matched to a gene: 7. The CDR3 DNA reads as TGTGCCAGCAGCTTATCCCGGACTAGCATTTACGAGCAGTACTTC. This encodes CASSLSRTSIYEQYF. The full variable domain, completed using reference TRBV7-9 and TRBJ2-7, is DTGVSQNPRHKITKRGQNVTFRCDPISEHNRLYWYRQTLGQGPEFLTYFQNEAQLEKSRLLSDRFSAERPKGSFSTLEIQRTEQGDSAMYLCASSLSRTSIYEQYFGPGTRLTVT.

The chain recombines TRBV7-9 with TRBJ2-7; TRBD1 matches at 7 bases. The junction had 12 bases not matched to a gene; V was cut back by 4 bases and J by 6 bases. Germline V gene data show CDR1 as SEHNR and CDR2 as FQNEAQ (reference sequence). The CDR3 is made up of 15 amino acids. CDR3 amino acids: CASSSEQGQYGEQYF. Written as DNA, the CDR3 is TGTGCCAGCAGCTCGGAACAGGGGCAATACGGCGAGCAGTACTTC.